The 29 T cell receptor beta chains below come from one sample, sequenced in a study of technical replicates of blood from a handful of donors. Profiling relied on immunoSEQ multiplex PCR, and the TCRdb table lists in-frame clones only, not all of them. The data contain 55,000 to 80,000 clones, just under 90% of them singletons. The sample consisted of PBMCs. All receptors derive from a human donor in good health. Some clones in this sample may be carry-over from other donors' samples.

CDR3 in amino acids: CASSLVGASYNEQFF. The DNA for the CDR3 is TGTGCCAGCAGCTTAGTAGGGGCCTCCTACAATGAGCAGTTCTTC. This rearrangement joins TRBV7-9 to TRBJ2-1; a possible D gene is TRBD1 (5 bases). V lost 1 base to trimming and J lost 0 bases, with 7 bases between them. There are 15 residues in the CDR3. CDR1 and CDR2 from the germline V gene are SEHNR and FQNEAQ (reference sequence).

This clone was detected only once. The DNA for the CDR3 is TGCGCCAGCAGCCAAGCGGTGCGGGGGGGGAGGTCCTACGAGCAGTACTTC. It specifies CASSQAVRGGRSYEQYF. J is TRBJ2-7 and V is TRBV4-1; 9 nucleotides match TRBD2. This CDR3 contains 17 residues. CDR1 is MGHRA, CDR2 YSYEKL, per germline. The V gene end was trimmed by 1 base and the J gene end by 1 base; junction bases not matched to a gene: 8.

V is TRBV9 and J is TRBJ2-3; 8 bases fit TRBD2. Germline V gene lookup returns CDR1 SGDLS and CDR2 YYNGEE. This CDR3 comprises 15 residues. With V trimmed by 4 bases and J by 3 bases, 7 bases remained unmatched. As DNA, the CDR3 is TGTGCCAGCAGCCTAGCAGCGGGAGTAACAGATACGCAGTATTTT. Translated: CASSLAAGVTDTQYF.

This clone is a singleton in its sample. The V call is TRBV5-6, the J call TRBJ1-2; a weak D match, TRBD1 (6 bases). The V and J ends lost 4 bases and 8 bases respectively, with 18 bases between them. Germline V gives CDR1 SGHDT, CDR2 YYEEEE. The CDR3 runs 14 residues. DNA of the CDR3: TGTGCCAGCAGCCTAACCACAGGGTTTGGAGGCTACACCTTC. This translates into CASSLTTGFGGYTF.

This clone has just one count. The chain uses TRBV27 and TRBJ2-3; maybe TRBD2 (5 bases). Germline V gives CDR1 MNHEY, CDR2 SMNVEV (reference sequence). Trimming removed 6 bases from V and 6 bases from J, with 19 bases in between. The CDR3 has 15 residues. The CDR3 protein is CASSLARPGPDTQYF. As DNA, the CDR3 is TGTGCCAGCAGCCTAGCCCGGCCCGGGCCGGATACGCAGTATTTT.

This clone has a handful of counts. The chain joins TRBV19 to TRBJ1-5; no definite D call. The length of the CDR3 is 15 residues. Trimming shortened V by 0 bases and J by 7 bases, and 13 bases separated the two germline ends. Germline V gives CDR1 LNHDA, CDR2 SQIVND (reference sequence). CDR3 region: CASSIDPGVGQPQHF. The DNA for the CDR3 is TGTGCCAGTAGTATAGACCCGGGAGTAGGGCAGCCCCAGCATTTT.

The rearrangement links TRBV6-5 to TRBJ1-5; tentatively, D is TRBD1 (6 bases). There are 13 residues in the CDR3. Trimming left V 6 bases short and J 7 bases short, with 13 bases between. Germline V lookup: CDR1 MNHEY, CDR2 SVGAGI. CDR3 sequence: CASSSHRDQPQHF. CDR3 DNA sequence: TGTGCCAGCAGCTCCCACAGGGACCAGCCCCAGCATTTT.

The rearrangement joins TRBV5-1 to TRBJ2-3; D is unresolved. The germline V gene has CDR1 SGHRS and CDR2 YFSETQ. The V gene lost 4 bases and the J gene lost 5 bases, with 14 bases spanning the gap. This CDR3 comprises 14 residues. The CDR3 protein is CASSRQLDRDTQYF. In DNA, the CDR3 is TGCGCCAGCAGCCGCCAATTAGATAGAGATACGCAGTATTTT.

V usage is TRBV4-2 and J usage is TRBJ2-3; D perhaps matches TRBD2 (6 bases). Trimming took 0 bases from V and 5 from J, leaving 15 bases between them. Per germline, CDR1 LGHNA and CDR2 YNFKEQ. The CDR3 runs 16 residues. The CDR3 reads CASSQERVGGKDTQYF. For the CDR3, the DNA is TGTGCCAGCAGCCAAGAACGGGTCGGCGGGAAAGATACGCAGTATTTT.

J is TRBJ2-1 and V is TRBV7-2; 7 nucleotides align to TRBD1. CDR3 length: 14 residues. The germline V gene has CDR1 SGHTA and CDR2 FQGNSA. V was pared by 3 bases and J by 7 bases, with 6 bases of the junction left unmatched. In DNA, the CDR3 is TGTGCCAGCAGCTTTCGGCCGGACAGGAATGAGCAGTTCTTC. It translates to CASSFRPDRNEQFF.

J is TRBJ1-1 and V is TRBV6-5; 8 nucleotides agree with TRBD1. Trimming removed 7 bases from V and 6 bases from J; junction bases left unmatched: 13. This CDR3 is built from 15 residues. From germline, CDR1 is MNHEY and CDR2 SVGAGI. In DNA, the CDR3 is TGTGCCAGCACAGGAGGGGCAGGGGGCCTGGCTGAAGCTTTCTTT. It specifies CASTGGAGGLAEAFF.

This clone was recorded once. The CDR3 is CSVYGGANVLTF. CDR3 in DNA: TGCAGCGTCTATGGTGGGGCCAACGTCCTGACTTTC. The chain is built from TRBV29-1 and TRBJ2-6; the D is unclear. The germline gives CDR1 SQVTM, CDR2 ANQGSEA. This CDR3 spans 12 amino acids. The germline V and J ends were trimmed by 6 bases and 3 bases, with 6 bases remaining between them.

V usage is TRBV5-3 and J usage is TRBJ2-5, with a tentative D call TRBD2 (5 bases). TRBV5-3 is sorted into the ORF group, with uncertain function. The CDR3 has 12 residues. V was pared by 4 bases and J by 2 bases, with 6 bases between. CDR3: CARSPGQETQYF. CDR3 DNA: TGTGCCAGAAGCCCGGGGCAAGAGACCCAGTACTTC.

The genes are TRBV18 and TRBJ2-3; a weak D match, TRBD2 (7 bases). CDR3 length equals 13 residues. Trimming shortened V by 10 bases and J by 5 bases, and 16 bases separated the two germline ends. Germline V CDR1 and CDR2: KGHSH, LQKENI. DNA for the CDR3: TGTGCCATCGACCGCGGGGGCCGAGATACGCAGTATTTT. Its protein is CAIDRGGRDTQYF.

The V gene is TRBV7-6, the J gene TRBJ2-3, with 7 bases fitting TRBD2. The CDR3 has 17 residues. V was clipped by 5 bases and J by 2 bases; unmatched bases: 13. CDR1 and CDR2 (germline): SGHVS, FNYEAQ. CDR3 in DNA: TGTGCCAGCAGCCAGGCCGCTAGCGGCCGTTTCACAGATACGCAGTATTTT. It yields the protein CASSQAASGRFTDTQYF. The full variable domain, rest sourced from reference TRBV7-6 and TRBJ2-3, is GAGVSQSPRYKVTKRGQDVALRCDPISGHVSLYWYRQALGQGPEFLTYFNYEAQQDKSGLPNDRFSAERPEGSISTLTIQRTEQRDSAMYRCASSQAASGRFTDTQYFGPGTRLTVL.

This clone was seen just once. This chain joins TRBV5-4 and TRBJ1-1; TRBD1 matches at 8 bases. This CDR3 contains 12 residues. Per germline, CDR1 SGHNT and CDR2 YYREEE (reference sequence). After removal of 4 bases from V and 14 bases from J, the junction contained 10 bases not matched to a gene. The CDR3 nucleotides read TGTGCCAGCAGCCCAGGACAGGGAGTTGCCTTCTTT. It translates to CASSPGQGVAFF.

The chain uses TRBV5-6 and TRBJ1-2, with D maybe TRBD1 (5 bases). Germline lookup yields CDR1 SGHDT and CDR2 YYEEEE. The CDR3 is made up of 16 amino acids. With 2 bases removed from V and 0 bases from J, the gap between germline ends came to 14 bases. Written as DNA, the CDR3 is TGTGCCAGCAGCTTAAATTCAGGGAACACTAACTATGGCTACACCTTC. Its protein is CASSLNSGNTNYGYTF.

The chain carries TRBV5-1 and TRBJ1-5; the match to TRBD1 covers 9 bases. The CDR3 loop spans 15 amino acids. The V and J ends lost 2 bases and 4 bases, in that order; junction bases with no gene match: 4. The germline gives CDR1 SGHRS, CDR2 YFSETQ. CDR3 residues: CASSLQGALNQPQHF. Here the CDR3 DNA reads TGCGCCAGCAGCTTACAGGGGGCCCTGAATCAGCCCCAGCATTTT.

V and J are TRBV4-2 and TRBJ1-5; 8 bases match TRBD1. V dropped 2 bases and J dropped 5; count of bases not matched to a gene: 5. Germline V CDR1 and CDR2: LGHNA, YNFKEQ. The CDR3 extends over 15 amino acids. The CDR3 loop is CASSQRDRIDQPQHF. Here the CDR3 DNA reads TGTGCCAGCAGCCAACGGGACAGGATTGATCAGCCCCAGCATTTT.

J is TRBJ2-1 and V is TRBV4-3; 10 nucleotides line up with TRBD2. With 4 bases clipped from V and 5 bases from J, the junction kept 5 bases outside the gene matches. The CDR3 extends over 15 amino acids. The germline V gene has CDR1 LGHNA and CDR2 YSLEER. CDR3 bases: TGCGCCAGCAGCCCAACTAGCGGGGCTAACAATGAGCAGTTCTTC. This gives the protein CASSPTSGANNEQFF.

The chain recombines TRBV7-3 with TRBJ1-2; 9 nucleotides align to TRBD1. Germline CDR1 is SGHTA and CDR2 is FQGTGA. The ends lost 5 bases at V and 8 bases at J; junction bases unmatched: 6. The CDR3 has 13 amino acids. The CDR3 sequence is CASSPGQGYGYTF. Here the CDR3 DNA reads TGTGCCAGCAGCCCAGGACAGGGGTACGGCTACACCTTC. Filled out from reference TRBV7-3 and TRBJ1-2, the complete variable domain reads GAGVSQTPSNKVTEKGKYVELRCDPISGHTALYWYRQSLGQGPEFLIYFQGTGAADDSGLPNDRFFAVRPEGSVSTLKIQRTERGDSAVYLCASSPGQGYGYTFGSGTRLTVV.

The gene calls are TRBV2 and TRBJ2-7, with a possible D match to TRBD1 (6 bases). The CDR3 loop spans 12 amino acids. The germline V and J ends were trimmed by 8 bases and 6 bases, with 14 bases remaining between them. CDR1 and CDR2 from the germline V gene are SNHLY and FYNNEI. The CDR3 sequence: CASGTQGGEQYF. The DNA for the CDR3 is TGTGCCAGCGGAACACAGGGTGGCGAGCAGTACTTC.

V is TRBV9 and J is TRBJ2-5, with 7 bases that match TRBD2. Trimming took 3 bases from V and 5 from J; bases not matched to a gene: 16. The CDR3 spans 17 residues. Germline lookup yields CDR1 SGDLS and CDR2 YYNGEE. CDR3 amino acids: CASSAQWGGAGRETQYF. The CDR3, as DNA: TGTGCCAGCAGCGCCCAGTGGGGTGGAGCGGGAAGGGAGACCCAGTACTTC.

In nucleotides, the CDR3 is TGTGCCAGCTCACCGACCCAGACAGGGGTGGATAATTCACCCCTCCACTTT. Translated: CASSPTQTGVDNSPLHF. The V and J genes are TRBV18 and TRBJ1-6; 8 bases fit TRBD1. The junction had 9 bases not matched to a gene; V was cut back by 3 bases and J by 5 bases. The CDR3 extends over 17 amino acids. The germline V gene encodes CDR1 KGHSH and CDR2 LQKENI.

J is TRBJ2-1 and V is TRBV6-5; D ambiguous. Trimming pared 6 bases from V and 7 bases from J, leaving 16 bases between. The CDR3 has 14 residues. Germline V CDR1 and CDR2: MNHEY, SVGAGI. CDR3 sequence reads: CASRQGSLGNEQFF. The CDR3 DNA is TGTGCCAGCAGACAAGGTAGCTTGGGTAATGAGCAGTTCTTC.

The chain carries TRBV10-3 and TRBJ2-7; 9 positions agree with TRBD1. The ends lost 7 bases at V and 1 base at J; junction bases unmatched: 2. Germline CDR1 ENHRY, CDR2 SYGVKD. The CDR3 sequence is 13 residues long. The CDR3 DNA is TGTGCCATCACCGGACAGGGGTCCTACGAGCAGTACTTC. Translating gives CAITGQGSYEQYF.

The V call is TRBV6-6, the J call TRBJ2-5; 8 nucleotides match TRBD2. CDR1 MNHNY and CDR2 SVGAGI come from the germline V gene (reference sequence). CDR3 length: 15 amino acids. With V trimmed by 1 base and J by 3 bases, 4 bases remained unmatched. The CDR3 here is CASSYWAGGEETQYF. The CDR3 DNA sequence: TGTGCCAGCAGTTACTGGGCGGGAGGTGAAGAGACCCAGTACTTC.

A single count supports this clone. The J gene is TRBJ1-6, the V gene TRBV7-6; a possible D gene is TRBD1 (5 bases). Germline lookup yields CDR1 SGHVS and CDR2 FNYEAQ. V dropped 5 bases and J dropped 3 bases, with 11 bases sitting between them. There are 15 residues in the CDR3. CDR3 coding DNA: TGTGCCAGCAGCATGGGGGGGTTCTATAATTCACCCCTCCACTTT. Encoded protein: CASSMGGFYNSPLHF.

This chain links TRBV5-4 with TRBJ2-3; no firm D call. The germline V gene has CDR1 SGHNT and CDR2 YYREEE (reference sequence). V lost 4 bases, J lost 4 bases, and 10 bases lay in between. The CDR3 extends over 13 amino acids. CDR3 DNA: TGTGCCAGCAGCCCGCTAGGCGCAGATACGCAGTATTTT. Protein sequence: CASSPLGADTQYF.